This T cell receptor beta chain was retrieved from a study of cytotoxic CD8 clonotypes in ibrutinib-treated CLL. Across the whole study: Following a median about eleven months of treatment, with a range of 6 to 36, response samples were taken.

CDR1 is SGHVS and CDR2 is FNYEAQ in the germline V gene. There are 15 residues in the CDR3. The J segment lost 4 bases and the V segment lost 4 bases, leaving 8 bases of the junction unmatched. Concerning this clone itself: Its antigen remains unidentified.

The method was immunoSEQ multiplex PCR; TCRdb's version includes in-frame clones alone and lacks a portion of them. Of approximately 320,000 clones listed, about 61% are singletons. Notes on the study in general: Public clonotypes (which were uncommon) either contracted or remained stable on treatment. Baseline values of clonality outstripped age-matched healthy donors and followed circulating CD8+ T-cell counts. A difference in sampling times existed between sustained-remission and progressing patients.

The chain couples TRBV7-6 to TRBJ2-7, with 9 bases that match TRBD2. The sequence was collected from a human donor with chronic lymphocytic leukemia. Sequences were derived from PBMCs, sampled after 36 months of ibrutinib treatment. CDR3 DNA: TGTGCCAGCAGCTCCCGGGTAGCGGGAGTGTACGAGCAGTACTTC. This encodes CASSSRVAGVYEQYF.